This TCR beta chain was sequenced in a study of T cell responses to AZD1222 COVID-19 vaccine. Study-level points and caveats: The sample set comprised mostly white British donors with more females, and clonal diversity was possibly underestimated. Vaccine-related CD4 TCRs covered spike, predominating at 160-218 and 743-854. Repertoires were obtained only post-peak T cell response.

CDR1 DFQATT and CDR2 SNEGSKA come from the germline V gene (reference sequence). V was cut by 3 bases and J by 1 base, with 11 bases left in between. This CDR3 spans 14 amino acids. The method was immunoSEQ multiplex PCR; TCRdb's version includes in-frame clones alone and lacks a portion of them. The table shows approximately 140,000 clones, with around 90% occurring only once. As for this clone: Its antigen remains unidentified.

The TCR sequence derives from an adult who received the AZD1222 COVID-19 vaccine. The rearrangement joins TRBV20-1 to TRBJ2-3; D is uncertain. The sample consisted of peripheral blood, taken 28 days after the second AZD1222 dose. The CDR3 DNA reads TGCAGTGCTAGTTTCGGGTGGCGCACAGATACGCAGTATTTT. This translates into CSASFGWRTDTQYF.